These T cell receptor beta chains were read from a single sample in a study of T cell repertoires in cytomegalovirus infection. TCRdb processed the reads anew with MiXCR; each CDR3 protein has one entry. The data contain about 80,000 distinct CDR3 sequences, 3.5% to 4.5% of them seen just once; the ten biggest clones take up 3.5% to 5%. The material sequenced was PBMCs. The receptors stem from a human donor in good health (CMV status not recorded). Some clones in this sample may be carry-over from other donors' samples. Each CDR3 is given with its conserved first and last residue. D genes are given only for firm matches. The size field reads once, few, many or a size class.

j_call: TRBJ1-1; clone_size: many; v_call: TRBV10-3; cdr3_length: 13; d_call: -; cdr3_aa: CAISLGQNTEAFF; cdr3_nt: TGTGCCATCAGCTTGGGACAGAACACTGAAGCTTTCTTT
j_call: TRBJ1-5; clone_size: many; v_call: TRBV28; cdr3_length: 12; d_call: -; cdr3_aa: CASTNGGQPQHF; cdr3_nt: TGTGCCAGCACGAATGGAGGTCAGCCCCAGCATTTT
j_call: TRBJ2-7; clone_size: many; v_call: TRBV7-2; cdr3_length: 13; d_call: -; cdr3_aa: CASRAPAAYEQYF; cdr3_nt: TGTGCCAGCAGGGCCCCAGCCGCCTACGAGCAGTACTTC
j_call: TRBJ1-6; clone_size: many; v_call: TRBV7-9; cdr3_length: 12; d_call: -; cdr3_aa: CASSLSGSPLHF; cdr3_nt: TGTGCCAGTTCGCTTTCGGGTTCACCCCTCCACTTT
j_call: TRBJ2-5; clone_size: many; v_call: TRBV28; cdr3_length: 16; d_call: -; cdr3_aa: CASSYSDGGGRETQYF; cdr3_nt: TGTGCCAGCAGTTACTCTGATGGAGGGGGCCGGGAGACCCAGTACTTC
j_call: TRBJ2-1; clone_size: many; v_call: TRBV7-6; cdr3_length: 13; d_call: -; cdr3_aa: CASSSRTISEQFF; cdr3_nt: TGTGCCAGCAGCTCGCGGACTATTAGTGAGCAGTTCTTC
j_call: TRBJ1-4; clone_size: many; v_call: TRBV28; cdr3_length: 14; d_call: -; cdr3_aa: CASRPGAANEKLFF; cdr3_nt: TGTGCCAGCAGGCCCGGGGCTGCTAATGAAAAACTGTTTTTT
j_call: TRBJ1-2; clone_size: many; v_call: TRBV4-3; cdr3_length: 16; d_call: -; cdr3_aa: CASSPQPTGHPAGYTF; cdr3_nt: TGCGCCAGCAGCCCACAACCGACAGGCCACCCGGCTGGCTACACCTTC
j_call: TRBJ2-7; clone_size: few; v_call: TRBV10-3; cdr3_length: 13; d_call: -; cdr3_aa: CAISQGIGREQYF; cdr3_nt: TGTGCCATCTCCCAGGGGATAGGAAGGGAGCAGTACTTC
j_call: TRBJ2-1; clone_size: many; v_call: TRBV7-9; cdr3_length: 16; d_call: TRBD2; cdr3_aa: CASSLLREGIDNEQFF; cdr3_nt: TGTGCCAGCAGCCTTTTGAGGGAGGGGATTGACAATGAGCAGTTCTTC
j_call: TRBJ1-4; clone_size: many; v_call: TRBV7-2; cdr3_length: 13; d_call: -; cdr3_aa: CASSLRGAEKLFF; cdr3_nt: TGTGCCAGCAGCTTAAGGGGTGCCGAAAAACTGTTTTTT
j_call: TRBJ1-3; clone_size: many; v_call: TRBV7-2; cdr3_length: 11; d_call: -; cdr3_aa: CASSLVDTIYF; cdr3_nt: TGTGCCAGCAGCTTAGTGGACACCATATATTTT
j_call: TRBJ1-1; clone_size: many; v_call: TRBV7-2; cdr3_length: 14; d_call: -; cdr3_aa: CASSLTPGITEAFF; cdr3_nt: TGTGCCAGCAGCTTAACCCCGGGAATCACTGAAGCTTTCTTT
j_call: TRBJ2-7; clone_size: many; v_call: TRBV27; cdr3_length: 15; d_call: TRBD2; cdr3_aa: CASSHHSGGNDEQYF; cdr3_nt: TGTGCCAGCAGCCACCATAGCGGGGGGAACGACGAGCAGTACTTC
j_call: TRBJ2-3; clone_size: many; v_call: TRBV4-3; cdr3_length: 15; d_call: -; cdr3_aa: CASSQESGLVDTQYF; cdr3_nt: TGCGCCAGCAGCCAAGAATCGGGGTTAGTAGATACGCAGTATTTT
j_call: TRBJ1-3; clone_size: many; v_call: TRBV28; cdr3_length: 14; d_call: -; cdr3_aa: CASRTGTNGNTIYF; cdr3_nt: TGTGCCAGCAGAACAGGGACAAATGGAAACACCATATATTTT
j_call: TRBJ1-5; clone_size: many; v_call: TRBV6-2/TRBV6-3; cdr3_length: 14; d_call: TRBD1; cdr3_aa: CASSFRRGGQPQHF; cdr3_nt: TGTGCCAGCAGTTTCCGCAGGGGGGGTCAGCCCCAGCATTTT
j_call: TRBJ1-4; clone_size: many; v_call: TRBV18; cdr3_length: 15; d_call: TRBD1; cdr3_aa: CASSPRSGTDEKLFF; cdr3_nt: TGTGCCAGCTCACCACGAAGCGGGACAGACGAAAAACTGTTTTTT
j_call: TRBJ1-2; clone_size: many; v_call: TRBV12-3/TRBV12-4; cdr3_length: 12; d_call: -; cdr3_aa: CASSKEGYGYTF; cdr3_nt: TGTGCCAGCAGTAAAGAAGGATACGGCTACACCTTC
j_call: TRBJ2-3; clone_size: few; v_call: TRBV7-2; cdr3_length: 14; d_call: TRBD1; cdr3_aa: CASSSTGTVGPQYF; cdr3_nt: TGTGCCAGCAGCTCAACCGGGACAGTAGGGCCGCAGTATTTT
j_call: TRBJ1-2; clone_size: medium-sized; v_call: TRBV7-2; cdr3_length: 15; d_call: TRBD1; cdr3_aa: CASSRGGRDSASYTF; cdr3_nt: TGTGCCAGCAGTAGAGGGGGCAGGGACTCTGCTAGCTACACCTTC
j_call: TRBJ1-1; clone_size: many; v_call: TRBV5-1; cdr3_length: 13; d_call: -; cdr3_aa: CASRPGVNTEAFF; cdr3_nt: TGCGCCAGCAGGCCAGGGGTGAACACTGAAGCTTTCTTT
j_call: TRBJ1-1; clone_size: many; v_call: TRBV9; cdr3_length: 14; d_call: -; cdr3_aa: CASSVMDLNTEAFF; cdr3_nt: TGTGCCAGCAGCGTAATGGATCTGAACACTGAAGCTTTCTTT
j_call: TRBJ1-1; clone_size: many; v_call: TRBV6-1; cdr3_length: 14; d_call: -; cdr3_aa: CASSVVQMNTEAFF; cdr3_nt: TGTGCCAGCAGTGTCGTCCAGATGAACACTGAAGCTTTCTTT
j_call: TRBJ2-3; clone_size: many; v_call: TRBV3-1; cdr3_length: 14; d_call: -; cdr3_aa: CASSQRRSTDTQYF; cdr3_nt: TGTGCCAGCAGCCAGCGACGGAGCACAGATACGCAGTATTTT
j_call: TRBJ1-3; clone_size: many; v_call: TRBV7-2; cdr3_length: 13; d_call: -; cdr3_aa: CASSLRIVGTLYF; cdr3_nt: TGTGCCAGCAGCTTACGTATCGTCGGGACCTTATATTTT
j_call: TRBJ2-2; clone_size: many; v_call: TRBV9; cdr3_length: 13; d_call: -; cdr3_aa: CASSSTVSGELFF; cdr3_nt: TGTGCCAGCAGCTCCACCGTGTCCGGGGAGCTGTTTTTT
j_call: TRBJ2-2; clone_size: many; v_call: TRBV29-1; cdr3_length: 14; d_call: TRBD1; cdr3_aa: CSVAGQGNTGELFF; cdr3_nt: TGCAGCGTAGCGGGACAGGGAAATACCGGGGAGCTGTTTTTT
j_call: TRBJ1-5; clone_size: many; v_call: TRBV6-5; cdr3_length: 15; d_call: TRBD1; cdr3_aa: CASSSDRGPVQPQHF; cdr3_nt: TGTGCCAGCAGTTCGGACAGGGGGCCAGTACAGCCCCAGCATTTT
j_call: TRBJ1-5; clone_size: many; v_call: TRBV19; cdr3_length: 15; d_call: TRBD1; cdr3_aa: CASSWGQYSNQPQHF; cdr3_nt: TGTGCCAGTAGTTGGGGACAGTATAGCAATCAGCCCCAGCATTTT
j_call: TRBJ1-4; clone_size: many; v_call: TRBV4-1; cdr3_length: 14; d_call: TRBD1; cdr3_aa: CASSHGQVAEKLFF; cdr3_nt: TGCGCCAGCAGCCATGGACAGGTAGCTGAAAAACTGTTTTTT
j_call: TRBJ2-1; clone_size: many; v_call: TRBV29-1; cdr3_length: 14; d_call: TRBD1; cdr3_aa: CSVTQGVIGNEQFF; cdr3_nt: TGCAGCGTGACACAGGGGGTAATCGGCAATGAGCAGTTCTTC
j_call: TRBJ2-1; clone_size: many; v_call: TRBV29-1; cdr3_length: 14; d_call: -; cdr3_aa: CSALTGSSYNEQFF; cdr3_nt: TGCAGCGCCCTTACAGGGAGCTCCTACAATGAGCAGTTCTTC
j_call: TRBJ1-1; clone_size: many; v_call: TRBV7-2; cdr3_length: 12; d_call: -; cdr3_aa: CASSLRVTEAFF; cdr3_nt: TGTGCCAGCAGCTTAAGGGTTACTGAAGCTTTCTTT
j_call: TRBJ2-1; clone_size: many; v_call: TRBV7-6; cdr3_length: 17; d_call: TRBD2; cdr3_aa: CASSPSSGGGGYNEQFF; cdr3_nt: TGTGCCAGCAGCCCCAGTTCAGGCGGGGGGGGCTACAATGAGCAGTTCTTC
j_call: TRBJ2-3; clone_size: many; v_call: TRBV24-1; cdr3_length: 16; d_call: TRBD2; cdr3_aa: CATSDPGLAGADTQYF; cdr3_nt: TGTGCCACCAGTGACCCGGGACTAGCGGGCGCAGATACGCAGTATTTT
j_call: TRBJ2-6; clone_size: many; v_call: TRBV28; cdr3_length: 16; d_call: -; cdr3_aa: CASREQAESGANVLTF; cdr3_nt: TGTGCCAGCAGAGAACAGGCCGAATCTGGGGCCAACGTCCTGACTTTC
j_call: TRBJ1-1; clone_size: many; v_call: TRBV28; cdr3_length: 11; d_call: TRBD1; cdr3_aa: CASRTGTEAFF; cdr3_nt: TGTGCCAGTCGGACAGGCACTGAAGCTTTCTTT
j_call: TRBJ1-2; clone_size: many; v_call: TRBV7-2; cdr3_length: 14; d_call: -; cdr3_aa: CASSSRGPGYGYTF; cdr3_nt: TGTGCCAGCAGTTCAAGGGGTCCCGGCTATGGCTACACCTTC
j_call: TRBJ1-2; clone_size: many; v_call: TRBV5-4; cdr3_length: 14; d_call: TRBD1; cdr3_aa: CASSLYRDSYGYTF; cdr3_nt: TGTGCCAGCAGCCTCTACCGGGACAGCTATGGCTACACCTTC
j_call: TRBJ1-2; clone_size: many; v_call: TRBV4-3; cdr3_length: 15; d_call: TRBD1; cdr3_aa: CASSQRTGLDYGYTF; cdr3_nt: TGCGCCAGCAGCCAAAGGACAGGGTTGGACTATGGCTACACCTTC
j_call: TRBJ2-7; clone_size: many; v_call: TRBV7-2; cdr3_length: 14; d_call: -; cdr3_aa: CASSLEAASYEQYF; cdr3_nt: TGTGCCAGCAGCTTAGAGGCAGCCTCCTACGAGCAGTACTTC
j_call: TRBJ1-5; clone_size: many; v_call: TRBV10-3; cdr3_length: 13; d_call: -; cdr3_aa: CAITWDFNQPQHF; cdr3_nt: TGTGCCATCACATGGGACTTCAATCAGCCCCAGCATTTT
j_call: TRBJ2-3; clone_size: many; v_call: TRBV11-2; cdr3_length: 17; d_call: TRBD2; cdr3_aa: CASSSASGPPPTDTQYF; cdr3_nt: TGTGCCAGCAGCTCCGCTAGCGGCCCGCCCCCCACAGATACGCAGTATTTT
j_call: TRBJ2-7; clone_size: many; v_call: TRBV27; cdr3_length: 16; d_call: -; cdr3_aa: CASSPRWDRIDHEQYF; cdr3_nt: TGTGCCAGCAGTCCGCGCTGGGACCGAATAGACCACGAGCAGTACTTC
j_call: TRBJ2-7; clone_size: many; v_call: TRBV7-6; cdr3_length: 16; d_call: TRBD2; cdr3_aa: CASSLGASGGPYEQYF; cdr3_nt: TGTGCCAGCAGCTTAGGGGCTAGCGGGGGACCATACGAGCAGTACTTC
j_call: TRBJ2-7; clone_size: many; v_call: TRBV7-8; cdr3_length: 14; d_call: -; cdr3_aa: CASSLFDESYEQYF; cdr3_nt: TGTGCCAGCAGCTTATTTGACGAGTCCTACGAGCAGTACTTC
j_call: TRBJ1-6; clone_size: many; v_call: TRBV7-2; cdr3_length: 13; d_call: TRBD1; cdr3_aa: CASSYDRGSPLHF; cdr3_nt: TGTGCCAGCAGCTACGACAGGGGTTCACCCCTCCACTTT
j_call: TRBJ2-7; clone_size: many; v_call: TRBV2; cdr3_length: 12; d_call: -; cdr3_aa: CASSDPFYEQYF; cdr3_nt: TGTGCCAGCAGTGACCCCTTCTACGAGCAGTACTTC
j_call: TRBJ2-7; clone_size: many; v_call: TRBV12-3/TRBV12-4; cdr3_length: 14; d_call: -; cdr3_aa: CASSTETGTYEQYF; cdr3_nt: TGTGCCAGCAGTACGGAAACAGGGACCTACGAGCAGTACTTC